These 21 T cell receptor beta chains were all obtained from the same sample, sequenced in a study of cytomegalovirus exposure and HLA in healthy donors. PCR used 60 Vbeta primers and 13 Jbeta primers. Profiling relied on immunoSEQ multiplex PCR, and the TCRdb table lists in-frame clones only, not all of them. The data show about 220,000 clones, 65% to 75% seen once. The sequenced material came from PBMCs. Receptors were obtained from a woman aged 25 to 45 in good health and CMV-seronegative.

The rearrangement uses TRBV13 and TRBJ2-1, with a tentative D call TRBD2 (6 bases). Per germline, CDR1 PRHDT and CDR2 FYEKMQ (reference sequence). The CDR3 totals 16 residues. V lost 0 bases, J lost 3 bases, and 12 bases lay in between. The CDR3 region has the DNA TGTGCCAGCAGCTTAGGCCCGAGGGAGGTCTACAATGAGCAGTTCTTC. It codes for CASSLGPREVYNEQFF.

This chain joins TRBV6-6 and TRBJ1-5, with D perhaps TRBD1 (5 bases). The CDR3 extends over 15 amino acids. CDR1 MNHNY and CDR2 SVGAGI come from the germline V gene (reference sequence). The germline V and J ends were trimmed by 7 bases and 0 bases, with 13 bases remaining between them. CDR3 coding DNA: TGTGCCAGCATTCAAGGGGCGCATAGCAATCAGCCCCAGCATTTT. Amino acid sequence: CASIQGAHSNQPQHF.

The gene calls are TRBV14 and TRBJ1-1; D perhaps matches TRBD1 (6 bases). Germline V CDR1 and CDR2: SGHDN, FVKESK. V lost 6 bases to trimming and J lost 1 base, with 15 bases between them. The CDR3 runs 15 residues. The CDR3 coding sequence is TGTGCCAGCAGACCTTCACAGGGCCCGAACACTGAAGCTTTCTTT. This codes for CASRPSQGPNTEAFF.

The CDR3: CATSRDLEPGVGEAFF. Written as DNA, the CDR3 is TGTGCCACCAGCAGAGATCTTGAGCCAGGGGTGGGAGAGGCTTTCTTT. The V call is TRBV15, the J call TRBJ1-1, with D possibly matching TRBD1 (6 bases). CDR3 length equals 16 residues. The V end was cut by 0 bases, the J end by 11 bases, with 22 bases between. Germline loops: CDR1 LNHNV, CDR2 YYDKDF (reference sequence). Looking up the rest from reference TRBV15 and TRBJ1-1 gives the full variable domain: DAMVIQNPRYQVTQFGKPVTLSCSQTLNHNVMYWYQQKSSQAPKLLFHYYDKDFNNEADTPDNFQSRRPNTSFCFLDIRSPGLGDTAMYLCATSRDLEPGVGEAFFGQGTRLTVV.

The chain uses TRBV9 and TRBJ2-1, with TRBD2 matching over 10 bases. The CDR3 has 15 amino acids. Germline values: CDR1 SGDLS, CDR2 YYNGEE. V lost 4 bases to trimming and J lost 8 bases; unmatched junction nucleotides: 9. CDR3 protein: CASSTSGRAMDEQFF. The CDR3 DNA is TGTGCCAGCAGCACCAGCGGGAGGGCCATGGATGAGCAGTTCTTC.

The rearrangement links TRBV27 to TRBJ1-1; 8 nucleotides match TRBD1. Germline-derived CDR1 and CDR2 are MNHEY and SMNVEV (reference sequence). V was clipped by 5 bases and J by 1 base; unmatched bases: 9. This CDR3 spans 16 amino acids. CDR3 in amino acids: CASSPPTGDKNTEAFF. The CDR3 DNA reads TGTGCCAGCAGTCCGCCGACAGGGGATAAGAACACTGAAGCTTTCTTT.

This clone was recorded only once. The chain recombines TRBV27 with TRBJ2-1; no reliable D call. This CDR3 has 18 residues. Between the trimmed V and J ends, which lost 5 bases and 6 bases, there was a span of 26 bases. CDR1 MNHEY and CDR2 SMNVEV come from the germline V gene (reference sequence). Here the CDR3 DNA reads TGTGCCAGCAGTCTTTCCCCCCCGTCATCACTCAGGCCCAATGAGCAGTTCTTC. Its protein product is CASSLSPPSSLRPNEQFF.

This clone was observed a handful of times. This chain links TRBV6-1 with TRBJ2-3; the D gene is possibly TRBD1 (5 bases). CDR3 length: 11 residues. Trimming pared 5 bases from V and 8 bases from J, leaving 8 bases between. Germline V gives CDR1 MNHNS, CDR2 SASEGT. The CDR3: CASSWGGTQYF. Written as DNA, the CDR3 is TGTGCCAGCAGTTGGGGCGGTACGCAGTATTTT.

This clone was seen just once. The genes are TRBV5-1 and TRBJ2-5; TRBD2 agrees at 11 bases. The DNA end is a closer match to TRBJ2-7, so the J assignment may be wrong. Looked up from germline, CDR1 is SGHRS and CDR2 is YFSETQ. The CDR3 sequence is 14 residues long. CDR3 in amino acids: CASRAGTSGYEQYF. As DNA, the CDR3 is TGCGCCAGCAGAGCTGGGACTAGCGGATACGAGCAGTACTTC.

This chain uses TRBV30 with TRBJ2-1, with D tentatively TRBD2 (6 bases). Germline V gene lookup returns CDR1 GTSNPN and CDR2 SVGIG (reference sequence). The CDR3 is 14 amino acids. Trimming cost V 0 bases and J 10 bases, with 16 bases left between them. CDR3 nucleotide sequence: TGTGCCTGGAGTGTAAGACTAGACGTCGGCGAGCAGTTCTTC. This translates into CAWSVRLDVGEQFF.

The chain is built from TRBV5-4 and TRBJ1-2; 7 bases map to TRBD1. V was pared by 0 bases and J by 8 bases, with 13 bases of the junction left unmatched. The CDR3 has 16 residues. Per the germline V gene, CDR1 is SGHNT and CDR2 is YYREEE (reference sequence). Here the CDR3 reads CASSLGGLGGVRGYTF. In DNA form, the CDR3 reads TGTGCCAGCAGCTTGGGAGGGTTAGGGGGCGTGCGGGGCTACACCTTC. The full variable domain, completed using reference TRBV5-4 and TRBJ1-2, is ETGVTQSPTHLIKTRGQQVTLRCSSQSGHNTVSWYQQALGQGPQFIFQYYREEENGRGNFPPRFSGLQFPNYSSELNVNALELDDSALYLCASSLGGLGGVRGYTFGSGTRLTVV.

The chain has TRBV13 and TRBJ2-3; 13 nucleotides match TRBD2. Trimming removed 5 bases from V and 9 bases from J; junction bases left unmatched: 11. The CDR3 contains 16 residues. In germline, CDR1 is PRHDT, CDR2 FYEKMQ (reference sequence). The CDR3 coding sequence is TGTGCCAGCAGCCCCCGGACTAGCGGGAGTTTAGGGACGCAGTATTTT. It codes for CASSPRTSGSLGTQYF. The entire variable domain, with the rest obtained from reference TRBV13 and TRBJ2-3, is as follows: AAGVIQSPRHLIKEKRETATLKCYPIPRHDTVYWYQQGPGQDPQFLISFYEKMQSDKGSIPDRFSAQQFSDYHSELNMSSLELGDSALYFCASSPRTSGSLGTQYFGPGTRLTVL.

The rearrangement uses TRBV5-8 and TRBJ1-2; 8 bases are shared with TRBD1. The CDR3 consists of 16 residues. Germline V lookup: CDR1 SGHTS, CDR2 YDEGEE. The J segment lost 4 bases and the V segment lost 4 bases, leaving 12 bases of the junction unmatched. CDR3 region: CASSPRTGRLLYGYTF. The CDR3 nucleotides read TGTGCCAGCAGCCCTAGGACAGGGCGCCTACTCTATGGCTACACCTTC.

This clone was counted a single time. The chain uses TRBV2 and TRBJ2-1; 15 positions match TRBD2. The trim removed 3 bases at V and 7 bases at J, leaving 7 bases unmatched. Germline lookup yields CDR1 SNHLY and CDR2 FYNNEI. This CDR3 region has 17 residues. In nucleotides, the CDR3 is TGTGCCAGCAGTGAGAAACCCGGACTAGCGGGGGGGAATGAGCAGTTCTTC. Translated: CASSEKPGLAGGNEQFF.

The chain joins TRBV7-3 to TRBJ2-5; possibly TRBD2 for D (6 bases). There are 12 residues in the CDR3. Germline V gene lookup returns CDR1 SGHTA and CDR2 FQGTGA. Trimming stripped 5 bases from V and 10 bases from J, with 14 bases between. CDR3 protein: CASSESSGLQYF. The CDR3 DNA is TGTGCCAGCAGCGAATCTTCGGGACTCCAGTACTTC.

V usage is TRBV5-6 and J usage is TRBJ1-6, with TRBD1 matching over 10 bases. The CDR3 sequence is 17 residues long. Unmatched junction bases numbered 10, after V lost 3 bases and J lost 7 bases. Germline V CDR1 and CDR2: SGHDT, YYEEEE. The CDR3 DNA is TGTGCCAGCAGCTCCGGGTTTAGGGGACAGGGGAATTCACCCCTCCACTTT. This gives the protein CASSSGFRGQGNSPLHF. Full variable domain (missing parts from reference TRBV5-6 and TRBJ1-6): DAGVTQSPTHLIKTRGQQVTLRCSPKSGHDTVSWYQQALGQGPQFIFQYYEEEERQRGNFPDRFSGHQFPNYSSELNVNALLLGDSALYLCASSSGFRGQGNSPLHFGNGTRLTVT.

This clone turned up a few times. The same CDR3 also results from other DNA sequences found in this sample. CDR3 region: CASSLGQPTDTQYF. The CDR3 DNA sequence: TGTGCCAGCAGCTTAGGACAACCCACAGATACGCAGTATTTT. The chain employs TRBV7-9 and TRBJ2-3; D remains unclear. This CDR3 has 14 amino acids. V lost 1 base to trimming and J lost 2 bases, with 7 bases between them. CDR1 and CDR2 from the germline V gene are SEHNR and FQNEAQ (reference sequence).

The chain employs TRBV9 and TRBJ2-1; D is unresolved. V lost 6 bases to trimming and J lost 0 bases, with 13 bases between them. CDR1 and CDR2 from the germline V gene are SGDLS and YYNGEE. The CDR3 covers 15 residues. The CDR3 sequence: CASTPGGSSYNEQFF. The CDR3 nucleotides read TGTGCCAGCACCCCCGGTGGTAGCTCCTACAATGAGCAGTTCTTC. The full variable domain, rest sourced from reference TRBV9 and TRBJ2-1, is DSGVTQTPKHLITATGQRVTLRCSPRSGDLSVYWYQQSLDQGLQFLIQYYNGEERAKGNILERFSAQQFPDLHSELNLSSLELGDSALYFCASTPGGSSYNEQFFGPGTRLTVL.

This clone was found a few times. The CDR3, as DNA: TGCGCCAGCAGCCGAACCCTAGCGGGGGCAGATACGCAGTATTTT. As protein: CASSRTLAGADTQYF. The chain employs TRBV4-1 and TRBJ2-3; the match to TRBD2 covers 10 bases. The germline V gene has CDR1 MGHRA and CDR2 YSYEKL. The CDR3 is 15 amino acids. The V segment lost 4 bases and the J segment 4 bases; nucleotides outside the gene matches: 5.

This sequence joins TRBV5-8 and TRBJ1-1, with 9 bases fitting TRBD1. V shed 4 bases and J 10 bases; nucleotides not matched to a gene: 8. Germline V gene data show CDR1 as SGHTS and CDR2 as YDEGEE. The CDR3 has 13 residues. The CDR3 coding sequence is TGTGCCAGCAGCCCTGGACAGGGGCGCTTAGCTTTCTTT. It translates to CASSPGQGRLAFF. Together with reference TRBV5-8 and TRBJ1-1, the CDR3 gives the full variable domain: EAGVTQSPTHLIKTRGQQATLRCSPISGHTSVYWYQQALGLGLQFLLWYDEGEERNRGNFPPRFSGRQFPNYSSELNVNALELEDSALYLCASSPGQGRLAFFGQGTRLTVV.

The genes are TRBV7-6 and TRBJ2-3; D is unclear. Germline loops: CDR1 SGHVS, CDR2 FNYEAQ. This CDR3 contains 17 residues. V lost 4 bases to trimming and J lost 3 bases, with 20 bases between them. For the CDR3, the DNA is TGTGCCAGCAGCTCCTACAGTAAGGATGTTGGGACAGATACGCAGTATTTT. This codes for CASSSYSKDVGTDTQYF.